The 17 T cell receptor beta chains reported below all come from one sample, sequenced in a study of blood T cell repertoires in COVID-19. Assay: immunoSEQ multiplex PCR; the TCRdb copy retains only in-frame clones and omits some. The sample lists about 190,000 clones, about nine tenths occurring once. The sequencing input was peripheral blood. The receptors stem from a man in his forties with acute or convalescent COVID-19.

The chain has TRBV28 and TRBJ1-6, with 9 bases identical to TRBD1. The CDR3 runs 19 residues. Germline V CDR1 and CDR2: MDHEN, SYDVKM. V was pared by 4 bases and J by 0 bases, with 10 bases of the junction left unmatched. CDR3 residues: CASSSLRQGESSYNSPLHF. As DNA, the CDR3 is TGTGCCAGCAGTTCTCTTCGACAGGGGGAGAGCTCCTATAATTCACCCCTCCACTTT.

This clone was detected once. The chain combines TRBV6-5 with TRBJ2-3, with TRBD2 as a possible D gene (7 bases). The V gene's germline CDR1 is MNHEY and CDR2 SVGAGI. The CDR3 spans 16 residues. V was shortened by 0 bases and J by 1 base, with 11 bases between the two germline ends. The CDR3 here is CASSYSGAGGTDTQYF. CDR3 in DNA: TGTGCCAGCAGTTACTCGGGGGCGGGGGGCACAGATACGCAGTATTTT.

CDR3 sequence (DNA): TGTGCCAGCAGCTTAGAGAGGGACAGGGTCTACGAGCAGTACTTC. Translating it yields CASSLERDRVYEQYF. The rearrangement links TRBV11-2 to TRBJ2-7, with 9 bases identical to TRBD1. Trimming at V came to 0 bases and at J to 3 bases, leaving 3 bases not matched to a gene. This CDR3 has 15 residues. The V gene's germline CDR1 is SGHAT and CDR2 FQNNGV.

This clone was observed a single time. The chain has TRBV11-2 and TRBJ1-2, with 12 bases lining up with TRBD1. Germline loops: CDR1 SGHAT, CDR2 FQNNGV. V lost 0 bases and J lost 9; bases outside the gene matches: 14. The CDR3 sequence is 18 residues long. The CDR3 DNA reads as TGTGCCAGCAGCTTAGATAAGGGACAGGGGGCCCGCAGTCGGCGCTACACCTTC. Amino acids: CASSLDKGQGARSRRYTF.

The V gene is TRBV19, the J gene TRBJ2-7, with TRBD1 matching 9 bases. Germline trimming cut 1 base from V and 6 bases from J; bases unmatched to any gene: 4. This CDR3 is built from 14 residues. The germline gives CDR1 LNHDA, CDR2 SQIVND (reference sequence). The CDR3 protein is CASSIALQGAEQYF. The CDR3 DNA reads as TGTGCCAGTAGTATAGCCCTACAGGGGGCCGAGCAGTACTTC.

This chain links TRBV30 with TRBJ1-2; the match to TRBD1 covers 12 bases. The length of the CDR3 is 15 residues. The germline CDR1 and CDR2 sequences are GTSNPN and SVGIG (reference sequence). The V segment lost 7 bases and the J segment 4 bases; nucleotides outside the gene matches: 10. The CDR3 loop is CALGQGARLGYGYTF. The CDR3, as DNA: TGTGCCTTGGGACAGGGGGCGAGGTTAGGCTATGGCTACACCTTC.

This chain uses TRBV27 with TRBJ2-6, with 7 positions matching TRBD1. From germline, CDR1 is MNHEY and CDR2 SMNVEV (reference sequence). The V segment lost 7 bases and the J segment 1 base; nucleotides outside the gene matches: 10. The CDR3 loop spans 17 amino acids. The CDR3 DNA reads TGTGCCAGCAAAACAGGGGTAACCCCGTCTGGGGCCAACGTCCTGACTTTC. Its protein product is CASKTGVTPSGANVLTF.

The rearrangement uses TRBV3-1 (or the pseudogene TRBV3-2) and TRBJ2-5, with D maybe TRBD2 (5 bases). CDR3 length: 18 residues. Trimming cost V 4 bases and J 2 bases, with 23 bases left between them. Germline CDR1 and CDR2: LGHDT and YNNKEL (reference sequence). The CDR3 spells CASSPGPRRLGEQETQYF. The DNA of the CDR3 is TGTGCCAGCAGCCCCGGACCAAGACGTCTCGGGGAGCAAGAGACCCAGTACTTC.

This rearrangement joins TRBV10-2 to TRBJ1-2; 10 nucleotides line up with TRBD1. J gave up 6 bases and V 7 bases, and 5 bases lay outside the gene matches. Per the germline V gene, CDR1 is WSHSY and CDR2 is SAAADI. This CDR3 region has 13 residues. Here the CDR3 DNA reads TGCGCCAGCACCGCGGACAGGGGGGATGGCTACACCTTC. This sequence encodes CASTADRGDGYTF.

This CDR3 reads CAWSVRGGVFRQAFF. The CDR3 DNA is TGTGCCTGGAGTGTACGGGGAGGGGTTTTTCGACAGGCTTTCTTT. This chain connects TRBV30 to TRBJ1-1, with D possibly being TRBD1 (5 bases). Trimming left V 0 bases short and J 11 bases short, with 22 bases between. CDR1 is GTSNPN and CDR2 is SVGIG in the germline V gene (reference sequence). CDR3 length: 15 residues.

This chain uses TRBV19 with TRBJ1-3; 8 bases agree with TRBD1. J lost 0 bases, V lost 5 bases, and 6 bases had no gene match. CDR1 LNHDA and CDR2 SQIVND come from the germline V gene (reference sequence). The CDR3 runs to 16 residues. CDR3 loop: CASSPIGQGSGNTIYF. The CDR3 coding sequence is TGTGCCAGTAGTCCCATTGGACAGGGCTCTGGAAACACCATATATTTT.

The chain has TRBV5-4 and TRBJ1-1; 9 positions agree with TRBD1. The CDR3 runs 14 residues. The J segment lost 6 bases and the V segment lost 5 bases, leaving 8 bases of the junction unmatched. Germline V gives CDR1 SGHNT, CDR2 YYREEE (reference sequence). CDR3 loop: CASRRTGDGAEAFF. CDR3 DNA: TGTGCCAGCAGAAGGACAGGGGATGGCGCTGAAGCTTTCTTT.

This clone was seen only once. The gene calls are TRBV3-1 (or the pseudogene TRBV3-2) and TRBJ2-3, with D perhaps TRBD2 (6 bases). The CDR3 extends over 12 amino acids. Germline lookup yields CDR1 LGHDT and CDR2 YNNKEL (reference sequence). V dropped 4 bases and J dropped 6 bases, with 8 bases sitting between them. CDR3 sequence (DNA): TGTGCCAGCAGCCGCGGGACCGATACGCAGTATTTT. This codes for CASSRGTDTQYF.

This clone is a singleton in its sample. The CDR3 coding sequence is TGTGCCAGCAGCGGGGGCTCCTATGGCTACACCTTC. The encoded protein is CASSGGSYGYTF. The genes are TRBV5-6 and TRBJ1-2, with D possibly matching TRBD1 (6 bases). Germline CDR1 SGHDT, CDR2 YYEEEE. V shed 4 bases and J shed 4 bases, with 8 bases lying between them. The CDR3 runs 12 residues.

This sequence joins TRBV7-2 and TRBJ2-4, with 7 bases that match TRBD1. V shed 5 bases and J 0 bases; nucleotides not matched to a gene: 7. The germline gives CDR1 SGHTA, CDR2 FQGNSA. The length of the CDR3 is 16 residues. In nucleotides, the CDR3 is TGTGCCAGCAGCCTCGGGACAGACGTAGCCAAAAACATTCAGTACTTC. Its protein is CASSLGTDVAKNIQYF.

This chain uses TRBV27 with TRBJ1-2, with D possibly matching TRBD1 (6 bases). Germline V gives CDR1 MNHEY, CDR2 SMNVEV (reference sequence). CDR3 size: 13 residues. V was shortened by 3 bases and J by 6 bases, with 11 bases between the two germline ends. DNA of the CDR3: TGTGCCAGCAGTTTCGGGGGGCGCGATGGCTACACCTTC. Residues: CASSFGGRDGYTF.

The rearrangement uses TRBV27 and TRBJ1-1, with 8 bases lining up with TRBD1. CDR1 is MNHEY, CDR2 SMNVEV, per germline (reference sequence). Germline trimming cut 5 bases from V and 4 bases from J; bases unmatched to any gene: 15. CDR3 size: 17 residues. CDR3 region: CASSPIQGAAYSTEAFF. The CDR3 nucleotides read TGTGCCAGCAGTCCCATCCAGGGGGCCGCGTATAGCACTGAAGCTTTCTTT.